This T cell receptor (beta chain) was sequenced for a study of beta chain features in type 1 diabetes. Study-wide points: HLA influence on TCRB rearrangement stayed unresolved here. For cells with high TCR expression, cDNA sequencing could yield over-representation. Individuals with type 1 diabetes displayed fewer insertions and more deletions at VDJ junctions.

V lost 7 bases and J lost 3, with 12 bases in between. There are 13 residues in the CDR3. Germline CDR1 MDHEN, CDR2 SYDVKM. To note about this clone: Its antigen is still unknown.

Investigators reverse transcribed all isolated RNA, so they sequenced expressed TCRB transcripts. The data were produced by immunoSEQ multiplex PCR, yet TCRdb's version contains in-frame clones alone and is incomplete. The sample holds about half a million clones, approximately 10% seen once. Markers CD45RO/CCR7/CD25/CD127/CD95/CD27 served to sort CD4+ naive, central memory, regulatory and stem cell-like memory cells. The J gene is TRBJ1-2, the V gene TRBV28, with a possible D match to TRBD1 (5 bases). Specimen: naive CD4+ T cells from blood. The TCR was taken from a young woman in good health. For the CDR3, the DNA is TGTGCCAGCACCGTTCGAGGGGACTATGGCTACACCTTC. Translating gives CASTVRGDYGYTF.